The clone carrying this T cell receptor (beta chain) appeared a few times. Other DNA sequences in this sample translate to the same CDR3. The data were obtained in a study of blood T cell repertoires in COVID-19. Study information: Samples came from the United States, Italy and Spain, spanning acute and convalescent COVID-19.

Produced via immunoSEQ multiplex PCR; TCRdb's table is partial and in-frame only. This table has 190,000 or so clones, approximately 84% appearing once. Germline-derived CDR1 and CDR2 are SQVTM and ANQGSEA. Trimming removed 5 bases from V and 3 bases from J, with 4 bases in between. This CDR3 has 10 residues. The rearrangement uses TRBV29-1 and TRBJ1-1, with no clear D. This receptor was identified in a human donor with acute or convalescent COVID-19. The donor label of this sample is uncertain. The specimen sequenced was peripheral blood. The CDR3 bases are TGCAGCGTTCTTGACACTGAAGCTTTCTTT. Its translation is CSVLDTEAFF.